The rows below give T cell receptor beta chains drawn from one sample of a study of monozygotic twins with inflammatory bowel disease. TCRdb reworked the 5' RACE reads into one entry per CDR3 protein, no DNA. Recorded for this sample: around 370,000 distinct CDR3 sequences. The sequenced material came from blood. The origin of the receptors is a human donor with ulcerative colitis or Crohn's disease, or a healthy co-twin of an affected twin (not recorded which). The CDR3 runs from the conserved cysteine through the conserved F or W.

V gene: TRBV27
J gene: TRBJ1-2
CDR3 protein: CASSSQTNYGYTF

V gene: TRBV4-3
J gene: TRBJ2-7
CDR3 protein: CASSQSSGTGGRNEQYF

V gene: TRBV4-3
J gene: TRBJ2-3
CDR3 protein: CASSQESGREYSTDTQYF

V gene: TRBV21-1
J gene: TRBJ2-3
CDR3 protein: CASSKDNTSTDTQYF

V gene: TRBV2
J gene: TRBJ2-1
CDR3 protein: CASSKNRESYNEQFF

V gene: TRBV5-1
J gene: TRBJ2-7
CDR3 protein: CASSPRQHGPYEQYF

V gene: TRBV30
J gene: TRBJ2-7
CDR3 protein: CAWSVPPSPRQYF

V gene: TRBV4-3
J gene: TRBJ2-5
CDR3 protein: CACSQGRGGLETQYF

V gene: TRBV6-2/TRBV6-3
J gene: TRBJ2-1
CDR3 protein: CASSYSNAPEQFF

V gene: TRBV30
J gene: TRBJ1-6
CDR3 protein: CALGSSYNSPLHF

V gene: TRBV7-2
J gene: TRBJ1-4
CDR3 protein: CASSSPGQLNEKLFF

V gene: TRBV20-1
J gene: TRBJ2-3
CDR3 protein: CSATKSDTQYF

V gene: TRBV7-2
J gene: TRBJ1-6
CDR3 protein: CASFRGQGSPLHF

V gene: TRBV12-3/TRBV12-4
J gene: TRBJ2-5
CDR3 protein: CASRTDRGRETQYF

V gene: TRBV11-2
J gene: TRBJ2-2
CDR3 protein: CASSSTYTGELFF

V gene: TRBV5-5
J gene: TRBJ2-1
CDR3 protein: CASSLQGQRSYNEQFF

V gene: TRBV2
J gene: TRBJ2-1
CDR3 protein: CASRPGAYNEQFF

V gene: TRBV4-3
J gene: TRBJ2-4
CDR3 protein: CASSQDPRGRRFPNIQYF

V gene: TRBV3-1
J gene: TRBJ2-1
CDR3 protein: CASSQGQGGGNEQFF

V gene: TRBV12-3/TRBV12-4
J gene: TRBJ1-5
CDR3 protein: CASTTGQGFVRDQPQHF

V gene: TRBV2
J gene: TRBJ1-2
CDR3 protein: CASIRDRGGSYGYTF

V gene: TRBV13
J gene: TRBJ2-5
CDR3 protein: CASSLGVAAQETQYF

V gene: TRBV5-5
J gene: TRBJ2-2
CDR3 protein: CASSSRGGNTGELFF

V gene: TRBV20-1
J gene: TRBJ2-4
CDR3 protein: CSGSGNLYSWYF

V gene: TRBV28
J gene: TRBJ1-3
CDR3 protein: CATNLSDRVGNTIYF

V gene: TRBV20-1
J gene: TRBJ1-6
CDR3 protein: CSALRVYNSPLHF

V gene: TRBV4-3
J gene: TRBJ2-1
CDR3 protein: CASSQTQDRVNEQFF

V gene: TRBV7-6
J gene: TRBJ2-2
CDR3 protein: CASSSPRGYGELFF

V gene: TRBV4-3
J gene: TRBJ2-2
CDR3 protein: CASSQIQGLGTGELFF

V gene: TRBV5-6
J gene: TRBJ1-1
CDR3 protein: CASAPTGGITEAFF

V gene: TRBV27
J gene: TRBJ2-7
CDR3 protein: CASSPPSGGVAYEQYF

V gene: TRBV7-9
J gene: TRBJ1-1
CDR3 protein: CASSSPGQGNTEAFF

V gene: TRBV18
J gene: TRBJ2-7
CDR3 protein: CASSPPEVNRGAYEQYF

V gene: TRBV6-2/TRBV6-3
J gene: TRBJ1-1
CDR3 protein: CASIVGGLNTEAFF

V gene: TRBV7-2
J gene: TRBJ1-2
CDR3 protein: CASSLALERYGYTF

V gene: TRBV5-1
J gene: TRBJ2-2
CDR3 protein: CASSSRPGQGFPGELFF

V gene: TRBV9
J gene: TRBJ2-5
CDR3 protein: CASSVGEGYPGYQETQYF

V gene: TRBV20-1
J gene: TRBJ2-1
CDR3 protein: CSARGTASYNEQFF

V gene: TRBV4-2
J gene: TRBJ1-1
CDR3 protein: CASSQATGRAGAFF

V gene: TRBV20-1
J gene: TRBJ2-7
CDR3 protein: CSRQRGSDEQYF

V gene: TRBV7-9
J gene: TRBJ2-3
CDR3 protein: CASFTRGVKGLTDTQYF

V gene: TRBV11-3
J gene: TRBJ2-2
CDR3 protein: CASSAQYTGELFF

V gene: TRBV5-6
J gene: TRBJ2-3
CDR3 protein: CASSSDRGPRTDTQYF

V gene: TRBV5-6
J gene: TRBJ2-5
CDR3 protein: CASSLEGGVTQYF

V gene: TRBV7-2
J gene: TRBJ2-5
CDR3 protein: CASSLAGATQYF

V gene: TRBV4-1
J gene: TRBJ1-2
CDR3 protein: CASSQVGDINGYTF

V gene: TRBV24-1
J gene: TRBJ2-7
CDR3 protein: CATSDFEGSEQYF